A selection of T cell receptor beta chains follows, all from one sample in a study of blood T cell repertoires in COVID-19. Profiled with immunoSEQ multiplex PCR; TCRdb holds only in-frame clones, not every one. The profile covers a few hundred thousand clones, with 90% appearing a single time and about 14% taken by the ten largest. The specimen sequenced was PBMCs or T cells enriched from blood (not recorded which). The receptors here all came from a young man who had been exposed to COVID-19. CDR3s include the opening cysteine and the closing phenylalanine or tryptophan. Each record gives: J gene, clone size, V gene, D gene, CDR3 protein, CDR3 DNA. D genes are given only for firm matches. Expanded clones get a size class; other rows say once, few or many, or leave the size out.

>TRBJ2-1|NA|TRBV30|NA
CAWSVPLVVNEQFF
TGTGCCTGGAGTGTACCCCTAGTCGTCAATGAGCAGTTCTTC
>TRBJ1-2|NA|TRBV7-9|NA
CATPGGANYGYTF
TGTGCCACCCCCGGGGGGGCTAACTATGGCTACACCTTC
>TRBJ1-4|few|TRBV27|NA
CASSLRRDEKLFF
TGTGCCAGCAGTCTTCGACGGGATGAAAAACTGTTTTTT
>TRBJ2-5|NA|TRBV11-2|TRBD1
CASSQTGGVETQYF
TGTGCCAGCAGCCAGACAGGGGGGGTAGAGACCCAGTACTTC
>TRBJ2-3|NA|TRBV6-4|NA
CASSPSESTDTQYF
TGTGCCAGCAGTCCGTCGGAGAGCACAGATACGCAGTATTTT
>TRBJ2-6|NA|TRBV4-3|NA
CASSQEPSGGANVLTF
TGCGCCAGCAGCCAAGAGCCTTCCGGGGGGGCCAACGTCCTGACTTTC
>TRBJ1-1|NA|TRBV12-3/TRBV12-4|TRBD1
CAIARGLNTEAFF
TGTGCCATAGCCAGGGGGCTAAACACTGAAGCTTTCTTT
>TRBJ1-6|NA|TRBV5-6|NA
CASSLRGQTLDHSPLHF
TGTGCCAGCAGCCTACGCGGACAAACCCTAGACCATTCACCCCTCCACTTT
>TRBJ2-3|once|TRBV5-1|TRBD2
CASSLVGLAGTDTQYF
TGCGCCAGCAGCTTGGTGGGACTAGCGGGGACAGATACGCAGTATTTT
>TRBJ1-3|NA|TRBV10-3|NA
CATQGSGNTIYF
TGTGCCACCCAGGGCTCTGGAAACACCATATATTTT
>TRBJ2-1|NA|TRBV7-9|TRBD1
CASSPEDREPYNEQFF
TGTGCCAGCAGCCCAGAAGACAGGGAGCCCTACAATGAGCAGTTCTTC
>TRBJ2-1|NA|TRBV29-1|TRBD2
CSVEARGGAGQQFF
TGCAGCGTTGAAGCTCGCGGGGGGGCTGGTCAGCAGTTCTTC
>TRBJ1-3|NA|TRBV11-1|NA
CASSLGQSSRNTIYF
TGTGCCAGCAGCTTGGGACAAAGTTCTCGAAACACCATATATTTT
>TRBJ1-3|NA|TRBV6-5|NA
CASSPRTVSGNTIYF
TGTGCCAGCAGTCCCCGGACAGTCTCTGGAAACACCATATATTTT
>TRBJ2-7|NA|TRBV18|TRBD1
CASSPGGQGPYEQYF
TGTGCCAGCTCACCAGGGGGACAGGGTCCCTACGAGCAGTACTTC
>TRBJ2-7|NA|TRBV27|NA
CASSRGGLEQYF
TGTGCCAGCAGTCGCGGGGGCCTCGAGCAGTACTTC
>TRBJ2-3|few|TRBV25-1|TRBD2
CASSESLSGGSTDTQYF
TGTGCCAGCAGTGAATCCCTTAGCGGGGGTAGCACAGATACGCAGTATTTT
>TRBJ1-2|once|TRBV27|NA
CASSDYFGGYTF
TGTGCCAGCAGCGACTATTTCGGAGGATACACCTTC
>TRBJ2-3|NA|TRBV6-5|NA
CASRYPTADTQYF
TGTGCCAGCAGATATCCTACAGCAGATACGCAGTATTTT
>TRBJ2-3|NA|TRBV18|TRBD2
CASSPPGRGGGSTDTQYF
TGTGCCAGCTCACCCCCGGGTCGAGGCGGGGGGAGCACAGATACGCAGTATTTT
>TRBJ2-2|NA|TRBV29-1|NA
CSVEDRQGTGELFF
TGCAGCGTTGAAGATCGCCAGGGTACCGGGGAGCTGTTTTTT
>TRBJ2-5|NA|TRBV7-9|NA
CASGPAGFNQYF
TGTGCGAGCGGCCCAGCAGGGTTCAACCAGTACTTC
>TRBJ2-3|NA|TRBV5-5|NA
CASRGGSTDTQYF
TGTGCCTCCCGCGGCGGCAGCACAGATACGCAGTATTTT
>TRBJ1-5|NA|TRBV20-1|NA
CSASHGVPQHF
TGCAGTGCTAGTCACGGGGTGCCCCAGCATTTT
>TRBJ2-7|NA|TRBV27|NA
CASSLEVRGYEQYF
TGTGCCAGCAGTTTAGAGGTCAGGGGATACGAGCAGTACTTC
>TRBJ1-1|few|TRBV11-2|NA
CASSLTSGQRNTEAFF
TGTGCCAGCAGCCTAACTTCGGGACAACGGAACACTGAAGCTTTCTTT
>TRBJ1-2|NA|TRBV3-1/TRBV3-2|NA
CASSQDRLGAYGYTF
TGTGCCAGCAGCCAAGATCGTCTGGGGGCCTATGGCTACACCTTC
>TRBJ2-5|NA|TRBV18|NA
CASFPAGQMETQYF
TGTGCCAGCTTCCCCGCGGGACAGATGGAGACCCAGTACTTC
>TRBJ1-6|NA|TRBV11-2|TRBD1
CASSLYFRDRNSPLHF
TGTGCCAGCAGCTTGTACTTCCGGGACAGGAATTCACCCCTCCACTTT
>TRBJ1-1|once|TRBV5-1|NA
CASSLEGGNTEAFF
TGCGCCAGCAGCTTGGAAGGGGGGAACACTGAAGCTTTCTTT
>TRBJ2-3|NA|TRBV5-6|NA
CASSLDWRSTDTQYF
TGTGCCAGCAGCCTGGACTGGAGAAGCACAGATACGCAGTATTTT
>TRBJ1-6|NA|TRBV6-5|NA
CASSPRGSPLHF
TGTGCCAGCAGCCCAAGGGGTTCACCCCTCCACTTT
>TRBJ2-7|NA|TRBV7-9|NA
CASSDTGILSYEQYF
TGTGCCAGCAGCGATACAGGGATACTATCCTACGAGCAGTACTTC
>TRBJ1-6|NA|TRBV4-1|NA
CASSQGVVDNSPLHF
TGCGCCAGCAGCCAAGGAGTAGTGGATAATTCACCCCTCCACTTT
>TRBJ1-3|NA|TRBV7-9|NA
CAISSGGRHSGNTIYF
TGTGCCATATCCTCGGGGGGACGGCACTCTGGAAACACCATATATTTT
>TRBJ2-3|NA|TRBV7-2|NA
CASSFDIRSDTQYF
TGTGCCAGCAGTTTCGACATCCGATCCGATACGCAGTATTTT
>TRBJ2-5|NA|TRBV2|TRBD2
CASRMRGGQETQYF
TGTGCCAGCAGGATGCGGGGGGGGCAAGAGACCCAGTACTTC
>TRBJ1-2|NA|TRBV7-9|NA
CASSPLNRVDYGYTF
TGTGCCAGCAGCCCCCTTAACAGGGTCGACTATGGCTACACCTTC
>TRBJ2-5|NA|TRBV4-1|TRBD2
CASSPTRQASGGPIETQYF
TGCGCCAGCAGCCCCACACGGCAGGCGAGCGGGGGGCCTATTGAGACCCAGTACTTC
>TRBJ1-6|NA|TRBV19|NA
CASSILRDNSPLHF
TGTGCCAGTAGTATACTGCGGGATAATTCACCCCTCCACTTT
>TRBJ2-1|NA|TRBV14|TRBD1
CASRGQDVYNEQFF
TGTGCCAGCCGCGGACAGGATGTCTACAATGAGCAGTTCTTC
>TRBJ2-1|few|TRBV4-3|TRBD2
CASSPGGGGGFYNEQFF
TGCGCCAGCAGCCCCGGTGGTGGGGGGGGGTTTTACAATGAGCAGTTCTTC
>TRBJ2-1|few|TRBV4-1|NA
CASSQTNEGYNEQFF
TGCGCCAGCAGCCAAACCAATGAGGGTTACAATGAGCAGTTCTTC
>TRBJ2-2|few|TRBV6-1|TRBD2
CASSEASGGHGELFF
TGTGCCAGCAGTGAAGCGAGCGGGGGGCACGGGGAGCTGTTTTTT
>TRBJ2-5|NA|TRBV5-1|TRBD2
CASRPGLTRQETQYF
TGCGCCAGCAGGCCGGGACTAACCCGCCAAGAGACCCAGTACTTC
>TRBJ2-1|NA|TRBV9|NA
CASSPQTGSYNEQFF
TGTGCCAGCAGCCCACAGACAGGCTCCTACAATGAGCAGTTCTTC
>TRBJ1-1|NA|TRBV6-2/TRBV6-3|NA
CASSYRGDTEAFF
TGTGCCAGCAGTTACCGAGGAGACACTGAAGCTTTCTTT
>TRBJ1-1|NA|TRBV6-5|TRBD1
CASDFWDRVDEAFF
TGTGCCAGCGATTTTTGGGACAGGGTTGATGAAGCTTTCTTT